A selection of T cell receptor beta chains follows, all from one sample in a study of blood T cell repertoires in COVID-19. Generated by immunoSEQ multiplex PCR, the TCRdb table keeps only in-frame clones and is missing some. The data contain roughly 46,000 clones, around 89% of them singletons. Sequencing was carried out using peripheral blood. The receptors come from a man aged 45-65 years with active COVID-19. The CDR3 runs from the conserved cysteine through the conserved F or W.

v_call,j_call,cdr3_length,cdr3_aa
TRBV9,TRBJ1-6,14,CASSVGQGYSPLHF
TRBV11-2,TRBJ2-2,15,CASSLGAVSTGELFF
TRBV18,TRBJ2-1,15,CASSPARVSYNEQFF
TRBV3-1/TRBV3-2,TRBJ1-1,14,CASSQEGGNTEAFF
TRBV9,TRBJ2-2,15,CASSVFGTSYGELFF
TRBV5-1,TRBJ2-7,14,CASSGGQGFYEQYF
TRBV28,TRBJ2-7,14,CASSLTGEGYEQYF
TRBV10-1,TRBJ1-1,14,CASSDSRGGTEAFF
TRBV28,TRBJ1-6,13,CASGSSYNSPLHF
TRBV19,TRBJ2-2,13,CASRAGVTGELFF
TRBV9,TRBJ2-7,15,CASSVGYGRMVEQYF
TRBV12-5,TRBJ1-6,15,CASGFQGAGNSPLHF
TRBV6-5,TRBJ1-2,12,CASSNRAQGYTF
TRBV7-6,TRBJ2-3,15,CASSLELDLTDTQYF
TRBV6-5,TRBJ2-3,15,CASSYSPERPDTQYF
TRBV2,TRBJ2-5,16,CASTPRRSGAGETQYF
TRBV2,TRBJ2-2,15,CASSEMVGVTGELFF
TRBV18,TRBJ1-2,12,CASSPRGDGYTF
TRBV19,TRBJ2-7,16,CASSIATGWLVDEQYF
TRBV7-8,TRBJ1-2,14,CASSLANLNYGYTF
TRBV11-2,TRBJ2-7,15,CASSFTGGTSYEQYF
TRBV10-1,TRBJ2-5,14,CASSDSVTPETQYF
TRBV1,TRBJ2-3,16,CTSSRPGTGPTDTQYF
TRBV3-1/TRBV3-2,TRBJ2-1,15,CASSQVAPWNDEQFF
TRBV6-6,TRBJ1-6,14,CASKDRSEPGPLHF
TRBV5-1,TRBJ1-6,15,CASSSGDRANSPLHF
TRBV7-2,TRBJ2-1,17,CASSPPGLAGGTHEQFF
TRBV3-1/TRBV3-2,TRBJ2-5,19,CASSQESRKTGMWEETQYF